The entry below gives a single T cell receptor (beta chain) sequence along with its context. Generated by immunoSEQ multiplex PCR, the TCRdb table keeps only in-frame clones and is missing some. The data show approximately 46,000 clones, about 91% seen once. Trimming cost V 1 base and J 5 bases, with 11 bases left between them. Per the germline V gene, CDR1 is SQVTM and CDR2 is ANQGSEA. The CDR3 spans 13 residues. This sample stems from a study of memory CD8 T cells in hepatitis C reinfection. Time point reported: late/post reinfection, 12 to 24 weeks after detection. TCR sequencing was done directly ex vivo on sorted cells, without expansion in vitro.

This TCR came from a man younger than 35 with hepatitis C virus infection. The chain links TRBV29-1 to TRBJ1-2, with D tentatively TRBD1 (6 bases). Sequenced: naive CD8+ T cells sorted from blood. As DNA, the CDR3 is TGCAGCGTTGAAGTGGGGGCTGGGTATGGCTACACCTTC. Translated: CSVEVGAGYGYTF.